This is a list of T cell receptor beta chains from one sample in a study of shared clonotypes between healthy human individuals. Data came from immunoSEQ multiplex PCR; TCRdb stores just in-frame clones and leaves some out. The sample includes around 700,000 clones, approximately 74% seen only once; the top ten take approximately 1.6%. Material for sequencing was memory CD4+ T cells sorted from blood. These receptors were collected from a woman under 40 in good health. Each CDR3 is given with its conserved first and last residue. A D gene is named only where the DNA matches it firmly. For some rows the clone size is stated as once, few or many, or as a class when expanded; others skip it.

cdr3_nt,cdr3_aa,d_call,v_call,clone_size,j_call
TGTGCCAGCAGTGACCGGGGGAGGTCAAACACTGAAGCTTTCTTT,CASSDRGRSNTEAFF,.,TRBV6-4,once,TRBJ1-1
TGTGCCAGCAGTCCTCGGACAGGGATAATAGGTGAGCAGTTCTTC,CASSPRTGIIGEQFF,TRBD1,TRBV27,.,TRBJ2-1
TGTGCCTGGACTCTAGCGGGAGTGGCAGATACGCAGTATTTT,CAWTLAGVADTQYF,TRBD2,TRBV30,.,TRBJ2-3
TGTGCCAGCAGCGTAGTGGGGGGAGTGGGGATCACAGATACGCAGTATTTT,CASSVVGGVGITDTQYF,.,TRBV9,.,TRBJ2-3
TGTGCCCTGGGTTGGAATATCGGGACTATGGTCCATGAGCAGTTCTTC,CALGWNIGTMVHEQFF,TRBD2,TRBV5-4,.,TRBJ2-1
TGTGCCAGCAGCTTAGCCTCAGCGGGAGGGCCAGGCTACGAGCAGTACTTC,CASSLASAGGPGYEQYF,TRBD2,TRBV11-2,.,TRBJ2-7
TGTGCCAGCAGCTTAGTGGGGGCGGACTACGAGCAGTACTTC,CASSLVGADYEQYF,.,TRBV11-3,.,TRBJ2-7
TGTGCCAGCAGTTCTAGGGACTCAAACTACAATGAGCAGTTCTTC,CASSSRDSNYNEQFF,.,TRBV6-5,.,TRBJ2-1
TGTGCCAGCAGACAAGCGGGAGCGGTAGATACGCAGTATTTT,CASRQAGAVDTQYF,TRBD2,TRBV27,.,TRBJ2-3
TGTGCCAGCAGTGAATCGGGGGGACTCTGGAACACTGAAGCTTTCTTT,CASSESGGLWNTEAFF,.,TRBV6-1,.,TRBJ1-1
TGTGCCAGCAGTTACTCGTCTTCCAACACTGAAGCTTTCTTT,CASSYSSSNTEAFF,.,TRBV6-5,.,TRBJ1-1
TGTGCCAGCTCACCGACCCACAATGAGCAGTTCTTC,CASSPTHNEQFF,.,TRBV18,.,TRBJ2-1
TGTGCCAGCAGTTTAAGTGGATGGGGGAGGCCCCAGCATTTT,CASSLSGWGRPQHF,.,TRBV28,.,TRBJ1-5
TGTGCCAGCAGCGCAGTCACTAGCGGGAAGGCCGGGATCCACGAGCAGTACTTC,CASSAVTSGKAGIHEQYF,TRBD2,TRBV2,once,TRBJ2-7
TGCGCCAGCAGTGAGTCCGGTCAAGAGACCCAGTACTTC,CASSESGQETQYF,.,TRBV10-1,.,TRBJ2-5
TGTGCCAGCAGCTTTTGGTCTAGCGGGAATAAAGAGACCCAGTACTTC,CASSFWSSGNKETQYF,TRBD2,TRBV5-6,few,TRBJ2-5
TGTGCCAGCAGCCCGGACGGACAGGGGACGGTGACTGAAGCTTTCTTT,CASSPDGQGTVTEAFF,TRBD1,TRBV5-4,many,TRBJ1-1
TGTGCCAGCAGTTTATATTACAGCGGGCCTGGGGCCAACGTCCTGACTTTC,CASSLYYSGPGANVLTF,.,TRBV27,.,TRBJ2-6
TGCGCCAGCAGCCCCTTCGTAGGGCGGCGGGGAGATACGCAGTATTTT,CASSPFVGRRGDTQYF,.,TRBV5-1,.,TRBJ2-3
TGTGCCAGCAGTTTATGGACTAGCGGGACCACTAGCACAGATACGCAGTATTTT,CASSLWTSGTTSTDTQYF,TRBD2,TRBV28,.,TRBJ2-3
TGTGCCATCGCCCTAACAGGCTTGAACTATGGCTACACCTTC,CAIALTGLNYGYTF,.,TRBV7-2,.,TRBJ1-2
TGCGCCAGCAGTCAATCCCGCGTCCAGATGGATGAAAAACTGTTTTTT,CASSQSRVQMDEKLFF,.,TRBV23-1,few,TRBJ1-4
TGTGCCATCAGTGAGCCCATGGATAGCACAGATACGCAGTATTTT,CAISEPMDSTDTQYF,.,TRBV10-3,few,TRBJ2-3
TGTGCCAGCAGTCCGCCGCTAGCGGGAGGCGGAGATACGCAGTATTTT,CASSPPLAGGGDTQYF,TRBD2,TRBV6-6,.,TRBJ2-3
TGTGCCAGCAGCCCCCCCCGGGGGCCCAGCCCCCATGAGCAGTTCTTC,CASSPPRGPSPHEQFF,.,TRBV5-4,.,TRBJ2-1
TGCGCCAGCAGCCCAGCGGGGGCTTACAATGAGCAGTTCTTC,CASSPAGAYNEQFF,TRBD2,TRBV4-1,.,TRBJ2-1
TGCACCAGCAGCCAAGTTCGGACAGAAGAGACCCAGTACTTC,CTSSQVRTEETQYF,.,TRBV1,.,TRBJ2-5
TGCAGTGCAAAAATGTGGGACGAGCAGTACTTC,CSAKMWDEQYF,.,TRBV20-1,many,TRBJ2-7
TGCGCCAGCAGAAGGGAGGGCACGAACACCGGGGAGCTGTTTTTT,CASRREGTNTGELFF,TRBD2,TRBV5-1,.,TRBJ2-2
TGTGCCAGCAGCAGGGCAGCTGACTCCTACAATGAGCAGTTCTTC,CASSRAADSYNEQFF,.,TRBV28,once,TRBJ2-1
TGCGCCAGCAGCAAGACTAGCGGGAGAGACGAGCAGTACTTC,CASSKTSGRDEQYF,TRBD2,TRBV5-1,.,TRBJ2-7
TGTGCCAGTAGTGACAGTGTGACGGGAGGCTACGAGCAGTACTTC,CASSDSVTGGYEQYF,TRBD2,TRBV19,.,TRBJ2-7
TGTGCCAGCAGCTTCCGGGGGGAGGCAACTAATGAAAAACTGTTTTTT,CASSFRGEATNEKLFF,.,TRBV7-9,.,TRBJ1-4
TGCGCCAGCAGCACCGGGACTAGCGGGACTGCCGGGGAGCTGTTTTTT,CASSTGTSGTAGELFF,TRBD2,TRBV5-1,.,TRBJ2-2
TGTGCCAGCAGCTTCACAGGGATGGATGAAAAACTGTTTTTT,CASSFTGMDEKLFF,.,TRBV27,.,TRBJ1-4
TGTGCCAGCAGCGGACAGGGTGGCGGGGAGCTGTTTTTT,CASSGQGGGELFF,TRBD1,TRBV7-3,few,TRBJ2-2
TGCGCCAGCAGCTTGGATAGAGGGAGGGCCAAAAACATTCAGTACTTC,CASSLDRGRAKNIQYF,.,TRBV5-1,.,TRBJ2-4
TGCGCCAGCAGCTTAGACAGTGGGGGCTACAATGAGCAGTTCTTC,CASSLDSGGYNEQFF,.,TRBV5-1,.,TRBJ2-1
TGCGCCAGCAGCCTGGACAGGGGTGGCAATGAGCAGTTCTTC,CASSLDRGGNEQFF,TRBD1,TRBV5-1,.,TRBJ2-1
TGTGCCAGCAGCTCCAACGGGGACTTAAGCACAGATACGCAGTATTTT,CASSSNGDLSTDTQYF,.,TRBV5-4,.,TRBJ2-3
TGCGCCAGCACCCCGGGACAGGGGAACTACGAGCAGTACTTC,CASTPGQGNYEQYF,TRBD1,TRBV4-1,.,TRBJ2-7